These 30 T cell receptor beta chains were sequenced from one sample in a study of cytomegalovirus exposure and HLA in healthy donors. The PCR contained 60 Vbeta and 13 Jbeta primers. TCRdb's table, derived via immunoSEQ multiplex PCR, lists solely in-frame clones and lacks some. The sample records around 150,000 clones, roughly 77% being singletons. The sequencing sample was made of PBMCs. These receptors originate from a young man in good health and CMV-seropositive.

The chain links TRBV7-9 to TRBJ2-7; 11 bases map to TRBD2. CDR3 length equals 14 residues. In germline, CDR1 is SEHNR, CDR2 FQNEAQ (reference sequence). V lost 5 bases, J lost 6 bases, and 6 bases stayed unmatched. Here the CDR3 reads CASSLMTSGTEQYF. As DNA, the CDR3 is TGTGCCAGCAGCCTAATGACTAGCGGGACCGAGCAGTACTTC.

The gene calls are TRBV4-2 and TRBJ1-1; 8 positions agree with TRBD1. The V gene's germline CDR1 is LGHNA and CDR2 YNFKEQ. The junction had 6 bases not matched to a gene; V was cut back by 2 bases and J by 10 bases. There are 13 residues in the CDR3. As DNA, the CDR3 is TGTGCCAGCAGCCAAACCAGGGGGCGGGGAGCTTTCTTT. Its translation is CASSQTRGRGAFF.

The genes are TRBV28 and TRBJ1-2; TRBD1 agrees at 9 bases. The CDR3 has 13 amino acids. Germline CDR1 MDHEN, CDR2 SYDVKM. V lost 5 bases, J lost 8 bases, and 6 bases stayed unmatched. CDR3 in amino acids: CASSTGGFNGYTF. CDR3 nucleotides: TGTGCCAGCAGTACAGGGGGCTTTAACGGCTACACCTTC.

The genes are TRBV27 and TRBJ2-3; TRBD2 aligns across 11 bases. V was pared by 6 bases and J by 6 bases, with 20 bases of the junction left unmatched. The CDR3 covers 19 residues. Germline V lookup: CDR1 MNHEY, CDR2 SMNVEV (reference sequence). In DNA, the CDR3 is TGTGCCAGCAGCCCTGGTCCTGGACTAGCGGGCCGGCACGTGGATACGCAGTATTTT. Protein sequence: CASSPGPGLAGRHVDTQYF.

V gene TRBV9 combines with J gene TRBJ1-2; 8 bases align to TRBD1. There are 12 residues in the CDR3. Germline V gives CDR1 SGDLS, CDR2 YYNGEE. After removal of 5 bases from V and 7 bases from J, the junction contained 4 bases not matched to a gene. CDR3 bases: TGTGCCAGCAGGACAGGGGCGGGTGGCTACACCTTC. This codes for CASRTGAGGYTF.

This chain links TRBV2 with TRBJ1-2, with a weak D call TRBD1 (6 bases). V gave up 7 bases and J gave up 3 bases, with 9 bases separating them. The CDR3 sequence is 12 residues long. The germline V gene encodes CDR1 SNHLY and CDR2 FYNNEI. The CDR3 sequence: CASKRTDYGYTF. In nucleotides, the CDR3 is TGTGCCAGCAAGCGGACAGACTATGGCTACACCTTC.

This CDR3 reads CASSLGPAGPQDEQFF. Here the CDR3 DNA reads TGTGCCAGCAGCTTAGGACCAGCGGGCCCTCAGGATGAGCAGTTCTTC. The J gene is TRBJ2-1, the V gene TRBV7-2; TRBD2 is a possible D gene (6 bases). The CDR3 is 16 residues long. V lost 1 base and J 8 bases, leaving 18 bases between the germline ends. Germline V gene data show CDR1 as SGHTA and CDR2 as FQGNSA. Filled out from reference TRBV7-2 and TRBJ2-1, the complete variable domain reads GAGVSQSPSNKVTEKGKDVELRCDPISGHTALYWYRQSLGQGLEFLIYFQGNSAPDKSGLPSDRFSAERTGGSVSTLTIQRTQQEDSAVYLCASSLGPAGPQDEQFFGPGTRLTVL.

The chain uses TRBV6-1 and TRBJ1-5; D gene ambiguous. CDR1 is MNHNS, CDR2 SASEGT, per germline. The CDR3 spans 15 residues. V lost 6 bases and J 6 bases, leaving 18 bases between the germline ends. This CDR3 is CASRPQGRQGQPQHF. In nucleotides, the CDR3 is TGTGCCAGCAGGCCCCAAGGGAGACAAGGTCAGCCCCAGCATTTT.

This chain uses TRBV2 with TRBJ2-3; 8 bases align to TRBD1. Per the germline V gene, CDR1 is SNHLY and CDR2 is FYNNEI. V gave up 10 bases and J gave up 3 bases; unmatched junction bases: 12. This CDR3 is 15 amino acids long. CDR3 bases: TGTGCCACTTACTCAGGGACAGGCAGTACAGATACGCAGTATTTT. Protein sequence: CATYSGTGSTDTQYF. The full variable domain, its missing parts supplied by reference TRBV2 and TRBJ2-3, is EPEVTQTPSHQVTQMGQEVILRCVPISNHLYFYWYRQILGQKVEFLVSFYNNEISEKSEIFDDQFSVERPDGSNFTLKIRSTKLEDSAMYFCATYSGTGSTDTQYFGPGTRLTVL.

CDR3 coding DNA: TGTGCCAGCACCAGATCTTGGGAGGGTCCCTACGAGCAGTACTTC. Translated: CASTRSWEGPYEQYF. V gene TRBV4-2 combines with J gene TRBJ2-7; 7 bases are shared with TRBD2. CDR1 LGHNA and CDR2 YNFKEQ come from the germline V gene. This CDR3 has 15 amino acids. V gave up 7 bases and J gave up 2 bases; unmatched junction bases: 11.

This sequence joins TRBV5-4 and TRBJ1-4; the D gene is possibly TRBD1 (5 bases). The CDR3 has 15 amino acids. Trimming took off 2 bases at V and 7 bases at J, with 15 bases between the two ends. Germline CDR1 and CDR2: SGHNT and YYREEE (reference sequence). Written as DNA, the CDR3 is TGTGCCAGCAGCTTCGCGGGGGACGCGACTGAAAAACTGTTTTTT. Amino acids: CASSFAGDATEKLFF. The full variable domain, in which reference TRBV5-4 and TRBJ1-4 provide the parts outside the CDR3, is ETGVTQSPTHLIKTRGQQVTLRCSSQSGHNTVSWYQQALGQGPQFIFQYYREEENGRGNFPPRFSGLQFPNYSSELNVNALELDDSALYLCASSFAGDATEKLFFGSGTQLSVL.

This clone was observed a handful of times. CDR3 in amino acids: CASSQETSGYNEQFF. The CDR3, as DNA: TGTGCCAGCAGCCAAGAGACTAGCGGGTACAATGAGCAGTTCTTC. This sequence joins TRBV4-2 and TRBJ2-1; 10 bases align to TRBD2. Germline CDR1 LGHNA, CDR2 YNFKEQ. Unmatched junction bases numbered 0, after V lost 0 bases and J lost 4 bases. The CDR3 is 15 residues long.

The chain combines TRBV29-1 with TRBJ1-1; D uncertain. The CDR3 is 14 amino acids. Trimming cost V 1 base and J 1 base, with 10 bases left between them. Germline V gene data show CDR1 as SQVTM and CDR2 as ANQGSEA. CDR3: CSVEAEGRNTEAFF. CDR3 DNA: TGCAGCGTTGAAGCGGAGGGAAGGAACACTGAAGCTTTCTTT.

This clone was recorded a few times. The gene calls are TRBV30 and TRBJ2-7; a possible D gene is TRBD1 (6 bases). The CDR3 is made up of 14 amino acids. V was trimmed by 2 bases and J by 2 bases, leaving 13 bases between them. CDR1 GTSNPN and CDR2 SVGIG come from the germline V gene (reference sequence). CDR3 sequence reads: CAWSIRKGAYEQYF. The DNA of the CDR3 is TGTGCCTGGAGTATCCGAAAGGGGGCCTACGAGCAGTACTTC. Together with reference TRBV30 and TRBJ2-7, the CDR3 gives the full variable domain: SQTIHQWPATLVQPVGSPLSLECTVEGTSNPNLYWYRQAAGRGLQLLFYSVGIGQISSEVPQNLSASRPQDRQFILSSKKLLLSDSGFYLCAWSIRKGAYEQYFGPGTRLTVT.

The CDR3 spells CSASPEAEAFF. The CDR3 DNA reads as TGCAGTGCTAGTCCAGAGGCTGAAGCTTTCTTT. V and J are TRBV20-1 and TRBJ1-1; D not resolved. The germline V gene encodes CDR1 DFQATT and CDR2 SNEGSKA (reference sequence). V lost 3 bases and J 6 bases, leaving 8 bases between the germline ends. The CDR3 consists of 11 residues.

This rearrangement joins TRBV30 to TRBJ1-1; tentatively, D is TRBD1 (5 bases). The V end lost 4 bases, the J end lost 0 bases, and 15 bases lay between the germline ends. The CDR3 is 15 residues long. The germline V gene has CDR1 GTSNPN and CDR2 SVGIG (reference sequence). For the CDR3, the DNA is TGTGCCTGGATATTGGGGGGTATCATGAACACTGAAGCTTTCTTT. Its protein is CAWILGGIMNTEAFF.

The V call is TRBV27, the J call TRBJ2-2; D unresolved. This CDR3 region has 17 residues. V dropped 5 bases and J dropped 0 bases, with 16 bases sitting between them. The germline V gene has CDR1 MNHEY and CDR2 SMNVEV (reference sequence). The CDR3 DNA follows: TGTGCCAGCAGTCCCCTCAATCGCCAGGCGAACACCGGGGAGCTGTTTTTT. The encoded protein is CASSPLNRQANTGELFF.

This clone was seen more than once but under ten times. The CDR3 DNA reads TGTGCCTGGAGTGTAACAGGGACCTACGAGCAGTACTTC. Protein product: CAWSVTGTYEQYF. The rearrangement uses TRBV30 and TRBJ2-7, with D possibly being TRBD1 (6 bases). The CDR3 spans 13 residues. The V gene lost 0 bases and the J gene lost 2 bases, with 8 bases spanning the gap. The V gene's germline CDR1 is GTSNPN and CDR2 SVGIG (reference sequence).

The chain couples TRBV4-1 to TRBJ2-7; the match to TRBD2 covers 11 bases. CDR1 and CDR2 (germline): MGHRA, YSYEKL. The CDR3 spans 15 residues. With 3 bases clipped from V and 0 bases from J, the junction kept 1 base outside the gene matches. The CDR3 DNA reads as TGCGCCAGCAGCCAGACTAGCGGGACCTCCTACGAGCAGTACTTC. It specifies CASSQTSGTSYEQYF.

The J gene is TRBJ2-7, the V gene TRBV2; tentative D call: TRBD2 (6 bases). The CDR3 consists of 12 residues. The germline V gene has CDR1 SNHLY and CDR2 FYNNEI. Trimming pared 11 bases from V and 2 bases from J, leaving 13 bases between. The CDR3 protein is CAGGGSPYEQYF. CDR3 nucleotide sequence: TGTGCCGGGGGAGGATCCCCCTACGAGCAGTACTTC.

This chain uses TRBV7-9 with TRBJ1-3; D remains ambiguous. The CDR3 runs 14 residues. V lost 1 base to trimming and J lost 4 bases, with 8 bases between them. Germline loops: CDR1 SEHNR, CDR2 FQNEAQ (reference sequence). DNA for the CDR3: TGTGCCAGCAGCTTAGTAGGCAGGGGAAACACCATATATTTT. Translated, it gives CASSLVGRGNTIYF.

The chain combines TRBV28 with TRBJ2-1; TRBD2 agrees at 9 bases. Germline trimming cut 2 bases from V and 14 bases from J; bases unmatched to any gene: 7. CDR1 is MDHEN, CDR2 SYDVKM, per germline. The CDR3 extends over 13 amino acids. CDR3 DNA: TGTGCCAGCAGTTTAGGGCGGGAGGGCCTGAAGTTCTTC. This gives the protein CASSLGREGLKFF.

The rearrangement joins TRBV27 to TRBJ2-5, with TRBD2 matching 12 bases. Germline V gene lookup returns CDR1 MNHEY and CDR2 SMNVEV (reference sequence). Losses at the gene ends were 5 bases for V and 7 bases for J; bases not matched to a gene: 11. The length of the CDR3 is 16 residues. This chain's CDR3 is CASSRDLAGGFGTQYF. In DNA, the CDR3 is TGTGCCAGCAGTAGAGACCTAGCGGGAGGGTTTGGGACCCAGTACTTC.

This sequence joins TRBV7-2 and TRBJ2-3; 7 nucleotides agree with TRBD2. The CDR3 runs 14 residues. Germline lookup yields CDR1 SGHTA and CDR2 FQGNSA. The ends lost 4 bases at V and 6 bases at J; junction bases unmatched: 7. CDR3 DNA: TGTGCCAGCAGCTGGGACTACCGCGGGGATACGCAGTATTTT. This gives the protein CASSWDYRGDTQYF.

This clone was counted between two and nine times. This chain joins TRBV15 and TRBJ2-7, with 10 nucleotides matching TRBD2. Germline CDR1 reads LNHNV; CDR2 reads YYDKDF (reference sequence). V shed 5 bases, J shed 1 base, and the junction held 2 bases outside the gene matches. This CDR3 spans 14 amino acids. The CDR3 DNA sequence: TGTGCCACCAGCTGGACTAGCGGATCCTACGAGCAGTACTTC. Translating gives CATSWTSGSYEQYF.

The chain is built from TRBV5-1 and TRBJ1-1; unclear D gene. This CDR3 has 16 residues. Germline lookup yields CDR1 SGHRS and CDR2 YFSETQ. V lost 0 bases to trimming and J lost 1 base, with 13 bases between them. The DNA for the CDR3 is TGCGCCAGCAGCTTGGAGTCCTGGCCCCAGAACACTGAAGCTTTCTTT. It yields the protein CASSLESWPQNTEAFF.

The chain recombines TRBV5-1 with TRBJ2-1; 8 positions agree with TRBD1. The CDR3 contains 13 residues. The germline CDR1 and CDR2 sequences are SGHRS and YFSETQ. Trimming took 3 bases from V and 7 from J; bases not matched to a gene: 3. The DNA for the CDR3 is TGCGCCAGCAGCTGGGGGGACAGGAATGAGCAGTTCTTC. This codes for CASSWGDRNEQFF.

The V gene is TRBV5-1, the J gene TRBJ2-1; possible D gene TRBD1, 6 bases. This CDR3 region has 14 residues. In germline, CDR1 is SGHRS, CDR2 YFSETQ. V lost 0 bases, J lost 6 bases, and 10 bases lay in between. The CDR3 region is CASSLATGPNEQFF. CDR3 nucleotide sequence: TGCGCCAGCAGCTTGGCCACAGGGCCCAATGAGCAGTTCTTC.

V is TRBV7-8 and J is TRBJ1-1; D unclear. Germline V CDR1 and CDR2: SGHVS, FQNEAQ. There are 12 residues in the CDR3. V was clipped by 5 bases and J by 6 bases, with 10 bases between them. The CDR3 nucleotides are TGTGCCAGCAGCCCCGCGCGGCCTGAAGCTTTCTTT. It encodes CASSPARPEAFF.

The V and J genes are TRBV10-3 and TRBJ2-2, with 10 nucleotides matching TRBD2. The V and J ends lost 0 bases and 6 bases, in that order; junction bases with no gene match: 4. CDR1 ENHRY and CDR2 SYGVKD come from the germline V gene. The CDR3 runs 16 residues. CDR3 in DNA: TGTGCCATCAGTGAGTCAACTAGCGGGATGGCCGGGGAGCTGTTTTTT. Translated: CAISESTSGMAGELFF.